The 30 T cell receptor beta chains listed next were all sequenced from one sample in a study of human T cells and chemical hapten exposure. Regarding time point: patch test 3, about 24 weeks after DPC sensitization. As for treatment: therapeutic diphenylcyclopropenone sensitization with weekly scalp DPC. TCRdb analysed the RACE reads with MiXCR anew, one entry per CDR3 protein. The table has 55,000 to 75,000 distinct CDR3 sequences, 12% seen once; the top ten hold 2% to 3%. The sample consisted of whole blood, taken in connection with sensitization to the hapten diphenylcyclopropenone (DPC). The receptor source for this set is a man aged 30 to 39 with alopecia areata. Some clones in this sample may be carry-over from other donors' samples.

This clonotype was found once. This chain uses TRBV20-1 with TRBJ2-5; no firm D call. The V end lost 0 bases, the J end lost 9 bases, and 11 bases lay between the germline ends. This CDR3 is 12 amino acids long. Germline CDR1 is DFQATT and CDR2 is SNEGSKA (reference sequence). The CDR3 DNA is TGCAGTGCTAGAGACAGCCTCGTCTCCCAGTACTTC. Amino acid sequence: CSARDSLVSQYF.

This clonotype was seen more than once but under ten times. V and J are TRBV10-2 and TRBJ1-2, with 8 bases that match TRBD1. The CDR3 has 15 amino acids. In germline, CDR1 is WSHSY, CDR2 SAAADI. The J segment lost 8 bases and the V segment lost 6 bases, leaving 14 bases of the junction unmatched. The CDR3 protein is CASSISWGQVQGYTF. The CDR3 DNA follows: TGCGCCAGCAGCATTTCATGGGGACAGGTTCAAGGCTACACCTTC.

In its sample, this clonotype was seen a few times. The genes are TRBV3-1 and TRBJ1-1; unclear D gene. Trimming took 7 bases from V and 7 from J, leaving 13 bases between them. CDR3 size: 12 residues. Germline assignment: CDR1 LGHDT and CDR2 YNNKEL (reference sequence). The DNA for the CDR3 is TGTGCCAGCACCCCGATTATCGGTGAAGCTTTCTTT. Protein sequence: CASTPIIGEAFF.

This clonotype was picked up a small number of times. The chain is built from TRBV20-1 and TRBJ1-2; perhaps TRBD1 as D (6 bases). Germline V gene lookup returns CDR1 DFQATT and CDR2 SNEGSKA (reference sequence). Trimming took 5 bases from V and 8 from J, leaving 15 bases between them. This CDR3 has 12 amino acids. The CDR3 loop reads CSAWDRGQGYTF. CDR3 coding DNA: TGCAGTGCTTGGGACCGGGGACAAGGCTACACCTTC.

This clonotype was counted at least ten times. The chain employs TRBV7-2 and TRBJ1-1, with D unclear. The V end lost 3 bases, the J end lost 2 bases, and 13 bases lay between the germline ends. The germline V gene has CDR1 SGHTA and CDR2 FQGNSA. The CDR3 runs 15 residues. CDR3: CASSLNFGVNTEAFF. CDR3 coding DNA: TGTGCCAGCAGCTTGAATTTTGGGGTTAACACTGAAGCTTTCTTT. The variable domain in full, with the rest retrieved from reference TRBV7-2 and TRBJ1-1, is GAGVSQSPSNKVTEKGKDVELRCDPISGHTALYWYRQSLGQGLEFLIYFQGNSAPDKSGLPSDRFSAERTGGSVSTLTIQRTQQEDSAVYLCASSLNFGVNTEAFFGQGTRLTVV.

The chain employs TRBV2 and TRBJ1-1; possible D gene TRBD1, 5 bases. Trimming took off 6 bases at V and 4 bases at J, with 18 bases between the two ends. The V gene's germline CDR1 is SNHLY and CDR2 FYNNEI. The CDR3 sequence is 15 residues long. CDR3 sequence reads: CASRGESVEITEAFF. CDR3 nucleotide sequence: TGTGCCAGCAGAGGGGAGAGCGTGGAGATCACTGAAGCTTTCTTT.

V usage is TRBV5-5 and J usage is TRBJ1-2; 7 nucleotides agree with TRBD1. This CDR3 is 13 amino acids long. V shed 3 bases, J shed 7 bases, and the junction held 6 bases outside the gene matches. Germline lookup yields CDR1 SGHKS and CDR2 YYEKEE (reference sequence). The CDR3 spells CASSSTGLGGYTF. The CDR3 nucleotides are TGTGCCAGCAGCTCGACAGGGCTCGGTGGCTACACCTTC.

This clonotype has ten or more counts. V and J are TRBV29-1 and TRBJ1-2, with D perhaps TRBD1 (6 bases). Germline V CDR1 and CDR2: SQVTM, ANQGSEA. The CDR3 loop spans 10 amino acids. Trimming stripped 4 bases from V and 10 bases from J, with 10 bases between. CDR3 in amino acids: CSVGDKTYTF. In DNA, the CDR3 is TGCAGCGTTGGGGACAAAACCTACACCTTC.

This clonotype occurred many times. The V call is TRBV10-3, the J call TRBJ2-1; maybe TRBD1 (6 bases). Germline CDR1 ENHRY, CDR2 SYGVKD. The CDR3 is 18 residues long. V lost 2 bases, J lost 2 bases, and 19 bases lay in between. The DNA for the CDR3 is TGTGCCATCAGTGAGACCCAAAGCAGGGGATTCACCTACAATGAGCAGTTCTTC. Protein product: CAISETQSRGFTYNEQFF.

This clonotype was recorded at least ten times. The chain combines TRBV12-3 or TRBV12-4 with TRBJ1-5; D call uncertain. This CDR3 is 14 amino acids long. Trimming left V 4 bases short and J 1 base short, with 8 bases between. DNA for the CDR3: TGTGCCAGCAGTTGGTCAGGAAGCAATCAGCCCCAGCATTTT. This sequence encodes CASSWSGSNQPQHF.

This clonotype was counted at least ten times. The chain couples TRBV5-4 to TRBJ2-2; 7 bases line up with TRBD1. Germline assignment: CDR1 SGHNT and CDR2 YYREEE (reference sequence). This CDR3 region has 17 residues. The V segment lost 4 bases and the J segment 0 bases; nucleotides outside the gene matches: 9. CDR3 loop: CASSPQDRNPNTGELFF. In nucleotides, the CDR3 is TGTGCCAGCAGCCCGCAGGACAGGAACCCGAACACCGGGGAGCTGTTTTTT.

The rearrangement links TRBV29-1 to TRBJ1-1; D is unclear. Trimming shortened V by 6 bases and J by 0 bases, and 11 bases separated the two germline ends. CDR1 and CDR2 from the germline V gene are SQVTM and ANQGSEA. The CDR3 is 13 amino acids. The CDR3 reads CSVVKVMNTEAFF. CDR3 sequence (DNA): TGCAGCGTGGTAAAAGTCATGAACACTGAAGCTTTCTTT.

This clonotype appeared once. CDR3 in amino acids: CASSTGGQVMQYF. The CDR3 DNA follows: TGTGCCAGCAGCACAGGGGGACAGGTAATGCAGTACTTC. The chain has TRBV21-1 and TRBJ2-7; TRBD1, as called in the table, went unchecked against the DNA. TRBV21-1 is flagged as a pseudogene. The CDR3 consists of 13 residues.

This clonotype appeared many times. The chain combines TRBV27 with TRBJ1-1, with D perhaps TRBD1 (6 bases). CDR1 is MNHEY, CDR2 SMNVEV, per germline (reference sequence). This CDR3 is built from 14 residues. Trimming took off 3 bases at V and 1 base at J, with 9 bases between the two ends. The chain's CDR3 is CASSFGTKNTEAFF. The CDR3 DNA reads TGTGCCAGCAGTTTTGGGACAAAGAACACTGAAGCTTTCTTT.

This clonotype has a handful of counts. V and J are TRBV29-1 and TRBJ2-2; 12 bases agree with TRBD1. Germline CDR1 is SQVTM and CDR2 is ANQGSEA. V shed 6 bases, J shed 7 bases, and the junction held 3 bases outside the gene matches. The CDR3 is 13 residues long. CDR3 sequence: CSVRDRGLGELFF. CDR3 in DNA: TGCAGCGTGCGGGACAGGGGGCTCGGGGAGCTGTTTTTT.

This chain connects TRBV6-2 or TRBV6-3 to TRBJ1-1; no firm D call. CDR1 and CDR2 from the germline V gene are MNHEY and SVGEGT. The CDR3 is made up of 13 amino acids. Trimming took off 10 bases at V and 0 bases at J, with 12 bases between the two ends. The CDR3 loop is CATLQTVNTEAFF. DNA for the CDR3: TGTGCCACCTTACAGACGGTGAACACTGAAGCTTTCTTT.

As DNA, the CDR3 is TGTGCCAGCAGCTTAGGGGCGGCGGTGTACACTGAAGCTTTCTTT. Translating gives CASSLGAAVYTEAFF. This chain joins TRBV7-6 and TRBJ1-1; D unresolved. V was trimmed by 1 base and J by 3 bases, leaving 12 bases between them. Per germline, CDR1 SGHVS and CDR2 FNYEAQ. The CDR3 contains 15 residues.

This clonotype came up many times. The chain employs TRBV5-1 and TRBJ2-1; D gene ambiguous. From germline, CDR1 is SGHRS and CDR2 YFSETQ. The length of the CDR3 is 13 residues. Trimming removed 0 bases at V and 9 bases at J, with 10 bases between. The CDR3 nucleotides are TGCGCCAGCAGCTTGGTTCCAGATAGTGAGCAGTTCTTC. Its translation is CASSLVPDSEQFF.

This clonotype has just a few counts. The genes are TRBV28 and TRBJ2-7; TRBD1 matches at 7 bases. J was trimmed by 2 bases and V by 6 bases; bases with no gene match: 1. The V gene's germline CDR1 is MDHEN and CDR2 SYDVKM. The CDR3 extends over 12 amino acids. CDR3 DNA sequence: TGTGCCAGCAGGGGACAGACCTACGAGCAGTACTTC. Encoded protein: CASRGQTYEQYF.

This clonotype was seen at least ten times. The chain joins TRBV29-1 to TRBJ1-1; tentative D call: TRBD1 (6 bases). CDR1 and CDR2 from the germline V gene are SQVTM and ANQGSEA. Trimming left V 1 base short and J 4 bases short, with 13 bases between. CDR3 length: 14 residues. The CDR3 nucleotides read TGCAGCGTTGAAGGGTCCAGGGGATCCACTGAAGCTTTCTTT. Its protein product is CSVEGSRGSTEAFF.

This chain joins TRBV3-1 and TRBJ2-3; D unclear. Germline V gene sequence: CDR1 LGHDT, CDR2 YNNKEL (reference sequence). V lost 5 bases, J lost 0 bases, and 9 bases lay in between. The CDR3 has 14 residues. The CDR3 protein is CASSSPPSTDTQYF. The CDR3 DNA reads TGTGCCAGCAGCTCCCCACCTAGCACAGATACGCAGTATTTT.

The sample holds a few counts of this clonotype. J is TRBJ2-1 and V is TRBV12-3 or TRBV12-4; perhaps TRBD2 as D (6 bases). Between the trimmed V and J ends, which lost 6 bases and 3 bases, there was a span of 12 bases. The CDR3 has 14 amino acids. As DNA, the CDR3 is TGTGCCAGCAGCCCCGGGACTCGCTACAATGAGCAGTTCTTC. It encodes CASSPGTRYNEQFF.

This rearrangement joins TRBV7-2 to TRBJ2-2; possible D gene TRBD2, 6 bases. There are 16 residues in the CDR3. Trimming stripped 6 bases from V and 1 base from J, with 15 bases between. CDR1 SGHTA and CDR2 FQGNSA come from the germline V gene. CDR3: CASRTHAGRNTGELFF. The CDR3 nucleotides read TGTGCCAGCAGAACCCACGCGGGGAGGAACACCGGGGAGCTGTTTTTT.

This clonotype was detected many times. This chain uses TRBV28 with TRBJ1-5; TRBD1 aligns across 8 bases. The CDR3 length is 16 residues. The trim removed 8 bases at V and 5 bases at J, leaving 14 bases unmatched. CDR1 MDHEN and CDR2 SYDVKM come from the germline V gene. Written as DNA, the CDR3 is TGTGCCAGCGGTCTGATGCCCGGGACAGGAGATCAGCCCCAGCATTTT. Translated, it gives CASGLMPGTGDQPQHF.

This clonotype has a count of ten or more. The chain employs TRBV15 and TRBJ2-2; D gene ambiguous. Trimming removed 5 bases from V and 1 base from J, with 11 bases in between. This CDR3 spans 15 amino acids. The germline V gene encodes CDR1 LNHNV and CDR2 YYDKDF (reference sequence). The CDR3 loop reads CATSFTPMNTGELFF. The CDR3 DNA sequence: TGTGCCACCAGCTTTACACCCATGAACACCGGGGAGCTGTTTTTT.

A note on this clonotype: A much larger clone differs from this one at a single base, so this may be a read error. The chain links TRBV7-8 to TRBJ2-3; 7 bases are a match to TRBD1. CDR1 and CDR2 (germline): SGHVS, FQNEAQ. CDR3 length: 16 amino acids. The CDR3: CAISSHSGTVRNTQYF. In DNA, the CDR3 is TGTGCCATCAGCTCGCACTCCGGGACAGTTAGGAATACGCAGTATTTT. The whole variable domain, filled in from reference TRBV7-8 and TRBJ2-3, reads GAGVSQSPRYKVAKRGQDVALRCDPISGHVSLFWYQQALGQGPEFLTYFQNEAQLDKSGLPSDRFFAERPEGSVSTLKIQRTQQEDSAVYLCAISSHSGTVRNTQYFGPGTRLTVL.

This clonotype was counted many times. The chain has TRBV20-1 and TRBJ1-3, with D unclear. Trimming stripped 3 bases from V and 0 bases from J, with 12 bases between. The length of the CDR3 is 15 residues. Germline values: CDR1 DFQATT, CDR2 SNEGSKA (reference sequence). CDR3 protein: CSARIGSISGNTIYF. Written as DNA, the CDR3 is TGCAGTGCTAGGATTGGATCAATCTCTGGAAACACCATATATTTT.

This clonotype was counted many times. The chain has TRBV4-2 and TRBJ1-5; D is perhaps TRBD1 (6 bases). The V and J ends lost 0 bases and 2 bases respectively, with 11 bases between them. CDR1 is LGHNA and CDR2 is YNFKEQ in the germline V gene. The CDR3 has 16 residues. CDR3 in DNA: TGTGCCAGCAGCCAAGATGAGGGGGGTGGCAATCAGCCCCAGCATTTT. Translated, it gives CASSQDEGGGNQPQHF.

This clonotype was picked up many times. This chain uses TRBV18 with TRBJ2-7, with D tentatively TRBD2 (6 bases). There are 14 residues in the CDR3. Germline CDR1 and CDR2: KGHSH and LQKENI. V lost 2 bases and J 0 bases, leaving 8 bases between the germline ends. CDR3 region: CASSPGGDSYEQYF. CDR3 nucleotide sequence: TGTGCCAGCTCACCAGGAGGGGACTCCTACGAGCAGTACTTC.

The CDR3 bases are TGTGCCAGCAGCGCTACGGTCCCGGGACGTCTGCGCGGGGCCAACGTCCTGACTTTC. Translation: CASSATVPGRLRGANVLTF. This chain joins TRBV9 and TRBJ2-6, with D possibly being TRBD1 or TRBD2 (5 bases each). The germline gives CDR1 SGDLS, CDR2 YYNGEE. The CDR3 has 19 residues. The V gene lost 3 bases and the J gene lost 4 bases, with 23 bases spanning the gap.